The 7 T cell receptor beta chains below were found in one sample sequenced in a study of cytotoxic CD8 clonotypes in ibrutinib-treated CLL. Assay: immunoSEQ multiplex PCR; the TCRdb copy retains only in-frame clones and omits some. The sample lists fewer than 400,000 clones; roughly 70% were seen once. The sample in question was PBMCs, obtained after 36 months of ibrutinib treatment. Receptors originate from a human donor with chronic lymphocytic leukemia.

CDR3 protein: CASSLENTGELFF. In nucleotides, the CDR3 is TGTGCCAGCAGCTTAGAAAACACCGGGGAGCTGTTTTTT. The J gene is TRBJ2-2, the V gene TRBV13; D not resolved. V was pared by 1 base and J by 2 bases, with 2 bases between. This CDR3 contains 13 residues. Looked up from germline, CDR1 is PRHDT and CDR2 is FYEKMQ (reference sequence).

The chain joins TRBV4-1 to TRBJ2-7; 7 nucleotides align to TRBD1. J lost 4 bases, V lost 1 base, and 7 bases had no gene match. The CDR3 covers 15 residues. Germline V gene sequence: CDR1 MGHRA, CDR2 YSYEKL. Here the CDR3 DNA reads TGCGCCAGCAGCCAAGGCGGCAGGGGGTCTTACGAGCAGTACTTC. The encoded protein is CASSQGGRGSYEQYF.

J is TRBJ1-5 and V is TRBV7-2; D gene unclear. This CDR3 comprises 13 residues. Germline V gene sequence: CDR1 SGHTA, CDR2 FQGNSA. V was shortened by 3 bases and J by 5 bases, with 8 bases between the two germline ends. The DNA for the CDR3 is TGTGCCAGCAGCTTGAGGTTCCATCAGCCCCAGCATTTT. This encodes CASSLRFHQPQHF. The complete variable domain, with remaining parts taken from reference TRBV7-2 and TRBJ1-5, reads GAGVSQSPSNKVTEKGKDVELRCDPISGHTALYWYRQSLGQGLEFLIYFQGNSAPDKSGLPSDRFSAERTGGSVSTLTIQRTQQEDSAVYLCASSLRFHQPQHFGDGTRLSIL.

The chain uses TRBV4-1 and TRBJ2-2; 7 bases are shared with TRBD1. The germline V gene has CDR1 MGHRA and CDR2 YSYEKL. The CDR3 has 13 residues. V gave up 4 bases and J gave up 6 bases; unmatched junction bases: 2. The CDR3: CASSPTGSGELFF. Here the CDR3 DNA reads TGCGCCAGCAGCCCGACAGGGTCCGGGGAGCTGTTTTTT.

This rearrangement joins TRBV7-2 to TRBJ2-7, with 13 bases aligning to TRBD2. CDR1 and CDR2 (germline): SGHTA, FQGNSA. J was trimmed by 1 base and V by 2 bases; bases with no gene match: 11. This CDR3 region has 19 residues. The CDR3 loop reads CASSLKLAGGGTASYEQYF. The CDR3 DNA reads TGTGCCAGCAGCTTAAAACTAGCGGGAGGGGGGACGGCATCCTACGAGCAGTACTTC. The whole variable domain, filled in from reference TRBV7-2 and TRBJ2-7, reads GAGVSQSPSNKVTEKGKDVELRCDPISGHTALYWYRQSLGQGLEFLIYFQGNSAPDKSGLPSDRFSAERTGGSVSTLTIQRTQQEDSAVYLCASSLKLAGGGTASYEQYFGPGTRLTVT.

J is TRBJ2-7 and V is TRBV29-1; D call uncertain. The V gene lost 4 bases and the J gene lost 3 bases, with 16 bases spanning the gap. This CDR3 has 14 amino acids. Germline V lookup: CDR1 SQVTM, CDR2 ANQGSEA. Here the CDR3 reads CSVVDELADYEQYF. CDR3 in DNA: TGCAGCGTTGTAGATGAGCTCGCTGACTACGAGCAGTACTTC.

The chain has TRBV9 and TRBJ2-7; D uncertain. This CDR3 comprises 14 residues. V was cut by 0 bases and J by 6 bases, with 13 bases left in between. Germline lookup yields CDR1 SGDLS and CDR2 YYNGEE. The CDR3 DNA is TGTGCCAGCAGCGTAGATCCTAGGCAGATCGAGCAGTACTTC. Residues: CASSVDPRQIEQYF.